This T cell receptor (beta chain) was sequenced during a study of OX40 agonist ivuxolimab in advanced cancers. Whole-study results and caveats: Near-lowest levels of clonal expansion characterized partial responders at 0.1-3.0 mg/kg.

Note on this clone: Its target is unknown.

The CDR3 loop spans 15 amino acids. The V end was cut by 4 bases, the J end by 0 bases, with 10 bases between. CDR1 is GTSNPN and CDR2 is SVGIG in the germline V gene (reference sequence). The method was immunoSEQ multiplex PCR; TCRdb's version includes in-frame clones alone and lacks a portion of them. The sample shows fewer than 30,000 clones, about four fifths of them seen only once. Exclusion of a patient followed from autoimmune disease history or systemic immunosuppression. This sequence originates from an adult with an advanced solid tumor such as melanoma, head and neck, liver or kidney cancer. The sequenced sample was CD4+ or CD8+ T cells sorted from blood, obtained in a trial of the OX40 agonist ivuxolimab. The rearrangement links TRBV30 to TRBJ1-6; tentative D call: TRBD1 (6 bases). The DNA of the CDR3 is TGTGCCTGGAAGGACAGAAGCTCCTATAATTCACCCCTCCACTTT. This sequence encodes CAWKDRSSYNSPLHF.